The source of this T cell receptor (beta chain) is a study of blood T cell repertoires in COVID-19. Across the whole study: Spain, Italy and the United States supplied samples that represented acute and convalescent COVID-19. In each case, the material was cDNA or gDNA derived from T cells, B-cell-depleted T cells, or PBMCs.

This CDR3 has 13 amino acids. The germline V gene encodes CDR1 LNHDA and CDR2 SQIVND (reference sequence). J lost 9 bases, V lost 5 bases, and 6 bases had no gene match. In the authors' methods: Reference gene primer amplification gave nucleated cell count estimates. The repertoire was sequenced with immunoSEQ multiplex PCR; TCRdb's copy has only in-frame clones and lacks some. The V and J calls and clone size were taken over from that table, and D and trimming were inferred from the DNA. The data show 200,000 to 250,000 clones, with around 84% seen just once and approximately 6.5% held by the top ten. Two negative PCRs, clearance, or symptom resolution were required of recovered Cohort 3 donors.

The rearrangement links TRBV19 to TRBJ1-5; 8 bases are shared with TRBD1. This sequence originates from a woman in her forties who had recovered from COVID-19. The sample comprised PBMCs or T cells enriched from blood (not recorded which). Written as DNA, the CDR3 is TGTGCCAGTAGTGAGGACAGGGTAGGGCCCCAGCATTTT. Translation gives CASSEDRVGPQHF.